The 4 T cell receptor beta chains reported below all come from one sample, sequenced in a study of neurological immune-mediated disorders (dated by TCRdb to the late 2010s). The receptor library was made with 5' RACE. Instrument on record: Illumina HiSeq 2500. The public sequencing data were trimmed at Q25 with fastp and processed into clonotypes with MiXCR by TCRdb, which kept only in-frame beta chains. Each entry merges the rows of one CDR3 protein and shows their most common DNA and genes. This sample lists about 77,000 distinct CDR3 sequences; around 9.9% were detected once. Together, the top ten hold 1.7% of the sample. The specimen sequenced was PBMCs. Receptors were obtained from a man between 45 and 60 years old in good health.

This clonotype appeared many times. The rearrangement links TRBV20-1 to TRBJ2-1; TRBD2 matches at 7 bases. CDR1 is DFQATT and CDR2 is SNEGSKA in the germline V gene (reference sequence). This CDR3 comprises 14 residues. V gave up 6 bases and J gave up 0 bases; unmatched junction bases: 5. This chain's CDR3 is CSASSGSSYNEQFF. CDR3 bases: TGCAGTGCCTCTAGCGGAAGCTCCTACAATGAGCAGTTCTTC.

In its sample, this clonotype was seen many times. The chain uses TRBV6-5 and TRBJ2-1; TRBD2 agrees at 8 bases. The CDR3 spans 15 residues. With 5 bases clipped from V and 8 bases from J, the junction kept 11 bases outside the gene matches. The germline V gene encodes CDR1 MNHEY and CDR2 SVGAGI. The CDR3 DNA reads TGTGCCAGCAGTCAACCCGCGGGACTAGGACATGAGCAGTTCTTC. This codes for CASSQPAGLGHEQFF.

This clonotype was seen many times. This sequence joins TRBV7-2 and TRBJ2-2; 11 bases align to TRBD2. V was clipped by 3 bases and J by 3 bases; unmatched bases: 3. Looked up from germline, CDR1 is SGHTA and CDR2 is FQGNSA. The CDR3 totals 16 residues. Here the CDR3 reads CASSFTSGSYTGELFF. The CDR3 nucleotides are TGTGCCAGCAGCTTTACTAGCGGGAGTTACACCGGGGAGCTGTTTTTT. The full variable domain, completed using reference TRBV7-2 and TRBJ2-2, is GAGVSQSPSNKVTEKGKDVELRCDPISGHTALYWYRQSLGQGLEFLIYFQGNSAPDKSGLPSDRFSAERTGGSVSTLTIQRTQQEDSAVYLCASSFTSGSYTGELFFGEGSRLTVL.

Ten or more counts support this clonotype. The chain recombines TRBV9 with TRBJ2-3; the D gene is possibly TRBD2 (5 bases). Germline CDR1 reads SGDLS; CDR2 reads YYNGEE. The CDR3 consists of 14 residues. V lost 2 bases and J lost 6, with 13 bases in between. CDR3 DNA: TGTGCCAGCAGCGTTGACACGGGATGGGATACGCAGTATTTT. Translation: CASSVDTGWDTQYF.